The sequence of this TCR beta chain was determined in a study of PD-L1 blockade in urothelial cancer. Background on the study: Patients had received 0 to 3 prior chemotherapy regimens. Analyses were performed on blood at 3 weeks after treatment start (the second dose) and at 6 weeks.

The CDR3 runs to 16 residues. CDR1 and CDR2 (germline): SGHNT, YYREEE (reference sequence). Germline trimming cut 0 bases from V and 5 bases from J; bases unmatched to any gene: 7. Using immunoSEQ multiplex PCR, the repertoire was profiled, and TCRdb retains in-frame clones only, with some absent. The sample lists approximately 26,000 clones, approximately 86% occurring once. The receptor's source is a man aged 60 to 69 with urothelial cancer. The rearrangement joins TRBV5-4 to TRBJ2-2; TRBD1 matches 7 bases. Sequenced here: PBMCs, sampled around atezolizumab (anti-PD-L1) treatment. The CDR3 DNA reads as TGTGCCAGCAGCTTGGCGGCACAGGGGCGGACCGGGGAGCTGTTTTTT. As protein: CASSLAAQGRTGELFF.